The 15 T cell receptor beta chains presented below share a single source sample, sequenced in a study of CD8+CD57+ T cells in acquired aplastic anemia. CDR3 and TCR beta VDJ profiling relied on a genomic DNA template. TCRdb ran MiXCR on the reads and lists one entry per CDR3 protein. The repertoire holds 160,000 or so distinct CDR3 sequences, with under 55% as singletons. Selection for sequencing was limited to patients who had shown CD8+CD57+ cell expansion by flow cytometry. Sequenced material: sorted CD4+, CD8+, or CD8+CD57+ T cells (not recorded which) from PBMCs. The receptors were sampled from a human donor with aplastic anemia.

This clonotype was recorded at least ten times. The chain recombines TRBV20-1 with TRBJ1-5; 7 nucleotides line up with TRBD1. Germline lookup yields CDR1 DFQATT and CDR2 SNEGSKA (reference sequence). The CDR3 contains 15 residues. The ends lost 6 bases at V and 2 bases at J; junction bases unmatched: 10. The CDR3 bases are TGCAGTGCGCGACCGCTCGGACAGGGCAATCAGCCCCAGCATTTT. The encoded protein is CSARPLGQGNQPQHF.

In its sample, this clonotype was seen a few times. At one end the junction does not follow the germline gene, possibly because of a read error. The rearrangement joins TRBV6-5 to TRBJ2-1; no reliable D call. CDR1 is MNHEY, CDR2 SVGAGI, per germline. This CDR3 has 15 residues. As DNA, the CDR3 is TGTGCCAGCGGTTACGATCAAGGATCCTACAATGAGCAGTTCTTC. Residues: CASGYDQGSYNEQFF.

The J gene is TRBJ1-5, the V gene TRBV15; D is ambiguous. Germline loops: CDR1 LNHNV, CDR2 YYDKDF (reference sequence). V lost 1 base and J lost 5, with 12 bases in between. The length of the CDR3 is 15 residues. CDR3 DNA sequence: TGTGCCACCAGCAGAGGGCCCTATAGTGATCAGCCCCAGCATTTT. Its translation: CATSRGPYSDQPQHF.

This clonotype was recorded a few times. The chain links TRBV27 to TRBJ1-2; tentatively, D is TRBD1 (5 bases). This CDR3 comprises 13 residues. Trimming took off 4 bases at V and 7 bases at J, with 13 bases between the two ends. Germline CDR1 reads MNHEY; CDR2 reads SMNVEV (reference sequence). CDR3 coding DNA: TGTGCCAGCAGTTCCACTGGACACGGTGGCTACACCTTC. Translation gives CASSSTGHGGYTF.

The chain has TRBV10-3 and TRBJ1-2; D gene unclear. CDR3 size: 15 residues. The germline V and J ends were trimmed by 0 bases and 4 bases, with 12 bases remaining between them. The germline V gene encodes CDR1 ENHRY and CDR2 SYGVKD. CDR3 DNA sequence: TGTGCCATCAGTGAGTCGACTCAACGGATCTATGGCTACACCTTC. Protein: CAISESTQRIYGYTF.

This clonotype was found many times. The CDR3 is CASSRAGFPEAFF. The DNA of the CDR3 is TGTGCCAGTTCGAGGGCAGGGTTCCCTGAAGCTTTCTTT. The V call is TRBV5-6, the J call TRBJ1-1; maybe TRBD1 (5 bases). Germline V lookup: CDR1 SGHDT, CDR2 YYEEEE. The CDR3 sequence is 13 residues long. V was shortened by 8 bases and J by 6 bases, with 17 bases between the two germline ends.

The rearrangement links TRBV6-2 or TRBV6-3 to TRBJ2-7, with D perhaps TRBD1 (5 bases). V lost 0 bases and J 1 base, leaving 10 bases between the germline ends. This CDR3 region has 15 residues. Germline V lookup: CDR1 MNHEY, CDR2 SVGEGT. CDR3 loop: CASSYSRDTSYEQYF. CDR3 coding DNA: TGTGCCAGCAGTTACTCCAGGGATACATCCTACGAGCAGTACTTC.

This chain connects TRBV25-1 to TRBJ1-2, with TRBD1 matching over 8 bases. V gave up 4 bases and J gave up 7 bases; unmatched junction bases: 14. The CDR3 consists of 16 residues. Germline V lookup: CDR1 MGHDK, CDR2 SYGVNS. As DNA, the CDR3 is TGTGCCAGCAGTGGGGGACAGGCCGTTCCACCGGGTGGCTACACCTTC. Translated: CASSGGQAVPPGGYTF.

Ten or more counts support this clonotype. V and J are TRBV6-1 and TRBJ1-1, with TRBD1 matching over 8 bases. There are 15 residues in the CDR3. The germline V gene has CDR1 MNHNS and CDR2 SASEGT. With 7 bases clipped from V and 1 base from J, the junction kept 8 bases outside the gene matches. The CDR3 sequence: CASTTTGTGNTEAFF. For the CDR3, the DNA is TGTGCCAGCACCACAACCGGGACAGGGAACACTGAAGCTTTCTTT.

With respect to this clonotype: A much larger clone is a single base away; this may be a read error. The CDR3 nucleotides read TGTGCCACCTCGGTGGGAGGACTAAATGCTTTCTTT. Translated: CATSVGGLNAFF. The chain links TRBV28 to TRBJ1-1; D unclear. The CDR3 is 12 residues long. The germline V gene encodes CDR1 MDHEN and CDR2 SYDVKM. Trimming pared 10 bases from V and 11 bases from J, leaving 20 bases between.

This clonotype came up many times. The chain recombines TRBV7-2 with TRBJ2-7, with D unresolved. This CDR3 has 13 residues. CDR1 and CDR2 from the germline V gene are SGHTA and FQGNSA. V lost 5 bases, J lost 3 bases, and 11 bases lay in between. CDR3 protein: CASSPPALYEQYF. The CDR3 region has the DNA TGTGCCAGCAGCCCGCCCGCCCTCTACGAGCAGTACTTC.

A word on this clonotype: This may stem from a read error, because a much larger clone lies one nucleotide away. The chain carries TRBV4-2 and TRBJ2-1, with D uncertain. Germline loops: CDR1 LGHNA, CDR2 YNFKEQ. The CDR3 is made up of 16 amino acids. CDR3 nucleotides: TGTGCCAGCAGCCAAGATAGGGCTCCCTCCTACAGTGAGCAGTTCTTC. This encodes CASSQDRAPSYSEQFF.

The chain joins TRBV2 to TRBJ2-7, with 8 bases that match TRBD1. After removal of 7 bases from V and 7 bases from J, the junction contained 12 bases not matched to a gene. The CDR3 has 14 residues. In germline, CDR1 is SNHLY, CDR2 FYNNEI. DNA of the CDR3: TGTGCCAGCAAGGACAGGGAGAACACCGGGGAGCAGTACTTC. Translation gives CASKDRENTGEQYF. Based on the CDR3 plus reference TRBV2 and TRBJ2-7, the full variable domain is EPEVTQTPSHQVTQMGQEVILRCVPISNHLYFYWYRQILGQKVEFLVSFYNNEISEKSEIFDDQFSVERPDGSNFTLKIRSTKLEDSAMYFCASKDRENTGEQYFGPGTRLTVT.

This clonotype was found many times. The V and J genes are TRBV4-2 and TRBJ1-2; D is unclear. CDR1 is LGHNA and CDR2 is YNFKEQ in the germline V gene. This CDR3 is built from 15 residues. The V gene lost 3 bases and the J gene lost 2 bases, with 13 bases spanning the gap. The CDR3 protein is CASSQNSHSNYGYTF. CDR3 sequence (DNA): TGTGCCAGCAGCCAGAACAGTCACTCGAACTATGGCTACACCTTC.

The V gene is TRBV2, the J gene TRBJ2-2; possibly TRBD1 for D (6 bases). V was shortened by 7 bases and J by 6 bases, with 18 bases between the two germline ends. The CDR3 is made up of 15 amino acids. Per germline, CDR1 SNHLY and CDR2 FYNNEI. The CDR3, as DNA: TGTGCCAGCATGGTCGGCAGGGGAAGGTCCGGGGAGCTGTTTTTT. As protein: CASMVGRGRSGELFF.